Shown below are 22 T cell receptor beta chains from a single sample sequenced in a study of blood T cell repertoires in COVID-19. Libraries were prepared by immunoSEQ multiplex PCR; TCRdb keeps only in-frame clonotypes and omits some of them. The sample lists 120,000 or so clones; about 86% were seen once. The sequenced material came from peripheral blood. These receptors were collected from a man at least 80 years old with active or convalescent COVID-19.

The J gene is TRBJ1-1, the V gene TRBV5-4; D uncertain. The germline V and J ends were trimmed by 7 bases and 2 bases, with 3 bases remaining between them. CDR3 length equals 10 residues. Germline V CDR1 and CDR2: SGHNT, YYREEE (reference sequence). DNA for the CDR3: TGTGCCAGCGGCAACACTGAAGCTTTCTTT. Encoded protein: CASGNTEAFF.

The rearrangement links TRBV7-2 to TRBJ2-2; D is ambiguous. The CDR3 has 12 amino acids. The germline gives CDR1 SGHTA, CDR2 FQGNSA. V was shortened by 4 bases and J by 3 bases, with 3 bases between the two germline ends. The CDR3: CASSSYTGELFF. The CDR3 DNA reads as TGTGCCAGCAGCTCCTACACCGGGGAGCTGTTTTTT. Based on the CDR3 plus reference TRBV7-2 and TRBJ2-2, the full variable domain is GAGVSQSPSNKVTEKGKDVELRCDPISGHTALYWYRQSLGQGLEFLIYFQGNSAPDKSGLPSDRFSAERTGGSVSTLTIQRTQQEDSAVYLCASSSYTGELFFGEGSRLTVL.

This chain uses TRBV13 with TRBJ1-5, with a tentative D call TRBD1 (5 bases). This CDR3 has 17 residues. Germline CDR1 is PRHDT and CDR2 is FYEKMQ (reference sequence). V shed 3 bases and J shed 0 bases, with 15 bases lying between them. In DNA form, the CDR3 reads TGTGCCAGCAGCTTTGCCGGGGGGGGTTATAGCAATCAGCCCCAGCATTTT. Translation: CASSFAGGGYSNQPQHF.

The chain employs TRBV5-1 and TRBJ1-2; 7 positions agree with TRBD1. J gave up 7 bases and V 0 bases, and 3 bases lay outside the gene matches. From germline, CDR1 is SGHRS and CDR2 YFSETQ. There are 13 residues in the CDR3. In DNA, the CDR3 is TGCGCCAGCAGCTTGGGACAGGGTGGTGGCTACACCTTC. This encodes CASSLGQGGGYTF. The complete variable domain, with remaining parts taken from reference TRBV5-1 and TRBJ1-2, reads KAGVTQTPRYLIKTRGQQVTLSCSPISGHRSVSWYQQTPGQGLQFLFEYFSETQRNKGNFPGRFSGRQFSNSRSEMNVSTLELGDSALYLCASSLGQGGGYTFGSGTRLTVV.

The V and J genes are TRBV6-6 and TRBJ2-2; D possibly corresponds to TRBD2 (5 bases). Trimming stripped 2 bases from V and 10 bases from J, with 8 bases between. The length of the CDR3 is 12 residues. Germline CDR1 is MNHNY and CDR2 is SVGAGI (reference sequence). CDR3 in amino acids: CASSYIGEELFF. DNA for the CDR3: TGTGCCAGCAGTTACATCGGGGAGGAGCTGTTTTTT.

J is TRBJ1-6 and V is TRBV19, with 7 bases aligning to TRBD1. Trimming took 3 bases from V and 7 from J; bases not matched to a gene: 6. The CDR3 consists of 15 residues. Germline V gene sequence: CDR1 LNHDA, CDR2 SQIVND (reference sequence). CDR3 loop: CASSMWAGGNSPLHF. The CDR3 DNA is TGTGCCAGTAGTATGTGGGCAGGGGGGAATTCACCCCTCCACTTT. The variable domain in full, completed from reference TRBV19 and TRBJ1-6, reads DGGITQSPKYLFRKEGQNVTLSCEQNLNHDAMYWYRQDPGQGLRLIYYSQIVNDFQKGDIAEGYSVSREKKESFPLTVTSAQKNPTAFYLCASSMWAGGNSPLHFGNGTRLTVT.

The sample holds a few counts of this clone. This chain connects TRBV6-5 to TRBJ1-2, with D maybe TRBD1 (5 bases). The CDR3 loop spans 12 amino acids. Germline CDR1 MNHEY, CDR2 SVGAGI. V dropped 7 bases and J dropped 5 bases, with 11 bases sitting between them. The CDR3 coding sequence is TGTGCCAGCACCAGGGTAGGGTATGGCTACACCTTC. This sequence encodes CASTRVGYGYTF.

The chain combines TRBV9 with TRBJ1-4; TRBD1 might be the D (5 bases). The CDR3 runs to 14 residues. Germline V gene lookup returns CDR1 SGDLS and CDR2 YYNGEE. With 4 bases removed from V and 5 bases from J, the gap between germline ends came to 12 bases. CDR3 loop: CASSPGQTNEKLFF. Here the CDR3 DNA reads TGTGCCAGCAGCCCTGGACAAACCAATGAAAAACTGTTTTTT.

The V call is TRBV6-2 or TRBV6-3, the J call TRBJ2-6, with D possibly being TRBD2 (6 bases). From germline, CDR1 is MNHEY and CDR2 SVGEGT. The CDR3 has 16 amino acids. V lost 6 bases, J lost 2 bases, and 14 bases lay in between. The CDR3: CASSLEGYTGANVLTF. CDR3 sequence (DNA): TGTGCCAGCAGCTTGGAGGGGTACACTGGGGCCAACGTCCTGACTTTC.

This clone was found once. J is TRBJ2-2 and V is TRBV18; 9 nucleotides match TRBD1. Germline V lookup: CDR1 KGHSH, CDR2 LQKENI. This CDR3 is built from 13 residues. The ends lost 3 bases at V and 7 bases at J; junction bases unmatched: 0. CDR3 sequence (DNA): TGTGCCAGCTCACCGGGACAGGGCGGGGAGCTGTTTTTT. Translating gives CASSPGQGGELFF.

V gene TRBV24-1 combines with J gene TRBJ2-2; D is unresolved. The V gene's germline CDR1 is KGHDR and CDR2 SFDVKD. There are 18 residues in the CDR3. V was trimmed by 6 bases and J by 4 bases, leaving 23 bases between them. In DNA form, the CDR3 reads TGTGCCACCAGTTCCTCCGAACCCAGGTACCCAGGCACCGGGGAGCTGTTTTTT. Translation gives CATSSSEPRYPGTGELFF.

As DNA, the CDR3 is TGCAGTGCAAAGAAGGGGGCTGAAGCTTTCTTT. Its protein is CSAKKGAEAFF. The chain is built from TRBV20-1 and TRBJ1-1, with a tentative D call TRBD1 (6 bases). Trimming cost V 6 bases and J 6 bases, with 11 bases left between them. There are 11 residues in the CDR3. Germline CDR1 DFQATT, CDR2 SNEGSKA (reference sequence).

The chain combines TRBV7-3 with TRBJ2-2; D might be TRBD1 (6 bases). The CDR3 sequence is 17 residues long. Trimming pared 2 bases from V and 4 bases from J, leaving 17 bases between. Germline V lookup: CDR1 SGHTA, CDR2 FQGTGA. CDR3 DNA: TGTGCCAGCAGCTTACTCGGGACACCATATTTCACCGGGGAGCTGTTTTTT. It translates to CASSLLGTPYFTGELFF.

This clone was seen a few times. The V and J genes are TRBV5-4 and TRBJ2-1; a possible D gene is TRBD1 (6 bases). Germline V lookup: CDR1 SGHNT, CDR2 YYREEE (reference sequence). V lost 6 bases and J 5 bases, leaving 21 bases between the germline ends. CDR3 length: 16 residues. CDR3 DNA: TGTGCCAGCACCCTCGGGGTAGGGGACATTCACAATGAGCAGTTCTTC. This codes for CASTLGVGDIHNEQFF.

In nucleotides, the CDR3 is TGCGCCAGCAGGGACTACAGGGGTCAAGAGACCCAGTACTTC. Its translation is CASRDYRGQETQYF. The V and J genes are TRBV10-2 and TRBJ2-5; TRBD1 might be the D (7 bases). The V end was cut by 6 bases, the J end by 2 bases, with 13 bases between. CDR1 is WSHSY and CDR2 is SAAADI in the germline V gene. The CDR3 spans 14 residues.

The CDR3 loop is CASSGQGATEAFF. The DNA of the CDR3 is TGTGCCAGCAGCGGACAGGGGGCCACTGAAGCTTTCTTT. The rearrangement joins TRBV11-2 to TRBJ1-1, with 11 bases lining up with TRBD1. This CDR3 is 13 amino acids long. Germline CDR1 and CDR2: SGHAT and FQNNGV. The J segment lost 4 bases and the V segment lost 5 bases, leaving 0 bases of the junction unmatched.

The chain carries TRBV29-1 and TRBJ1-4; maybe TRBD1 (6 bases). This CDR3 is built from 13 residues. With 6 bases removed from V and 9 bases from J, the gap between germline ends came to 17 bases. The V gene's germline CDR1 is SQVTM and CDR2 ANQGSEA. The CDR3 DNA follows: TGCAGCGTACAGGGAGCCGGGAATAAAAAACTGTTTTTT. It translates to CSVQGAGNKKLFF.

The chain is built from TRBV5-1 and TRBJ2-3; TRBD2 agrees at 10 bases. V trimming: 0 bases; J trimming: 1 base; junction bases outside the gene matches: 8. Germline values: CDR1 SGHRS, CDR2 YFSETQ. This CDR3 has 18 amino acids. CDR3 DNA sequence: TGCGCCAGCAGCTTGGCTAGCGGGGGATCCTTTCGCACAGATACGCAGTATTTT. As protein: CASSLASGGSFRTDTQYF.

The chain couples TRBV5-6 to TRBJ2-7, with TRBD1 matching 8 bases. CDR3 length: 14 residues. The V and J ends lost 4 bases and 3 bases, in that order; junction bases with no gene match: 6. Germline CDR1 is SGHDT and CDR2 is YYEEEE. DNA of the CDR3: TGTGCCAGCAGCAACGGACAGGGCTTCTACGAGCAGTACTTC. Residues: CASSNGQGFYEQYF.

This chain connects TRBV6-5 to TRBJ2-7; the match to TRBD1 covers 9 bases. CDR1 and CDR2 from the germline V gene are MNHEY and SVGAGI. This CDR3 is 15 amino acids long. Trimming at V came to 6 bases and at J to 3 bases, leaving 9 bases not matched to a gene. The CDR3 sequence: CASRQGQGRIYEQYF. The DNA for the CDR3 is TGTGCCAGCAGGCAAGGACAGGGGAGGATCTACGAGCAGTACTTC.

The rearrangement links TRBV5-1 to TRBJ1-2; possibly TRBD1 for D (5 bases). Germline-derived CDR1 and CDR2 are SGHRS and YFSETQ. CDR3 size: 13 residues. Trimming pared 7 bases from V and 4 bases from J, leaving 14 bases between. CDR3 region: CASASSDSYGYTF. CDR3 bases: TGCGCCAGCGCCTCGTCTGACAGCTATGGCTACACCTTC.

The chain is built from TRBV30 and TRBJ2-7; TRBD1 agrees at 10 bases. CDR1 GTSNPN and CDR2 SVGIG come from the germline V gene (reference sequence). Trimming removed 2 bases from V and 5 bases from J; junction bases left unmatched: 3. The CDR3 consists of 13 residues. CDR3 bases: TGTGCCTGGAGTAGCGGGACAGGGGACGAGCAGTACTTC. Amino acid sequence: CAWSSGTGDEQYF.